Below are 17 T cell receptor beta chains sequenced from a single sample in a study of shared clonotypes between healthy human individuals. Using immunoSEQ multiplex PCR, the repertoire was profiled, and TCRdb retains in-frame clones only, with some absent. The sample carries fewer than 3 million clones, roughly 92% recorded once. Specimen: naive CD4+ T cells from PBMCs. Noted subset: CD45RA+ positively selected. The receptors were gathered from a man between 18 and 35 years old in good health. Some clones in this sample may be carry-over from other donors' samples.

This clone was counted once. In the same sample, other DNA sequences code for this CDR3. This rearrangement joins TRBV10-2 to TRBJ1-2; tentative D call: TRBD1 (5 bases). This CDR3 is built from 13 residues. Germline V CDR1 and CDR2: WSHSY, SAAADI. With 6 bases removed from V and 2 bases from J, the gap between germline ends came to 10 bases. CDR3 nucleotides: TGCGCCAGCAGGGGGTCAGGGAACTATGGCTACACCTTC. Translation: CASRGSGNYGYTF.

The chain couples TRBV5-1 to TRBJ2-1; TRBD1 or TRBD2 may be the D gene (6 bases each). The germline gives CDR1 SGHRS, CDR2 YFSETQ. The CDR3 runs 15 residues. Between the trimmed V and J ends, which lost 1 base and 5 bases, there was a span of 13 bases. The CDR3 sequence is CASSLMGGRDNEQFF. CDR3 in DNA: TGCGCCAGCAGCTTGATGGGGGGCAGGGACAATGAGCAGTTCTTC. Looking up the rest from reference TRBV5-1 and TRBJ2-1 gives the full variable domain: KAGVTQTPRYLIKTRGQQVTLSCSPISGHRSVSWYQQTPGQGLQFLFEYFSETQRNKGNFPGRFSGRQFSNSRSEMNVSTLELGDSALYLCASSLMGGRDNEQFFGPGTRLTVL.

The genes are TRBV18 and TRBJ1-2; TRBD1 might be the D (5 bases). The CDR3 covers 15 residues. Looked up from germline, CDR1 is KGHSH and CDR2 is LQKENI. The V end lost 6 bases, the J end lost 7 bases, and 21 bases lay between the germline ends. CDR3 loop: CASSRGAGPEFGYTF. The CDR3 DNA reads TGTGCCAGCTCGAGAGGGGCCGGCCCCGAATTTGGCTACACCTTC.

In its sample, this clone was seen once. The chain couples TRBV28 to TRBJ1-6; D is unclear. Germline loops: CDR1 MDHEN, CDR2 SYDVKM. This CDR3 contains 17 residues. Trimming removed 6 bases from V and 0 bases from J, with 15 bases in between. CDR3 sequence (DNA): TGTGCCAGCAGCCCTCCCGGAGTTAGCTCCTATAATTCACCCCTCCACTTT. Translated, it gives CASSPPGVSSYNSPLHF.

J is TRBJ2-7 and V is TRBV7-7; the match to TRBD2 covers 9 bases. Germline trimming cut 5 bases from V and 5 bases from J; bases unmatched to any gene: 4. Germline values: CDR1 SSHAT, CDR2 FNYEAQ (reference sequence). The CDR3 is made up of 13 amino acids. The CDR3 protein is CASSLGLANEQYF. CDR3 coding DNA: TGTGCCAGCAGCCTCGGACTAGCGAACGAGCAGTACTTC.

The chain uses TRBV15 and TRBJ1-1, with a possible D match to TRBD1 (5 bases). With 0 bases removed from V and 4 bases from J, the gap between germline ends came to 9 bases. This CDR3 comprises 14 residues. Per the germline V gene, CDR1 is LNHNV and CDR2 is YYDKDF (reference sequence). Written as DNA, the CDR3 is TGTGCCACCAGCAGAGAGGGGGAGGGCACTGAAGCTTTCTTT. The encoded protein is CATSREGEGTEAFF.

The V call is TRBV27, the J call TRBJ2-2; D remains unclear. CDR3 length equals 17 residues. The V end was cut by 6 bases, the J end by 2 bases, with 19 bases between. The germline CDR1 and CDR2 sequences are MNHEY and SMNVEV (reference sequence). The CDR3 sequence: CASSPRWTATNTGELFF. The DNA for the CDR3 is TGTGCCAGCAGCCCTAGGTGGACCGCTACAAACACCGGGGAGCTGTTTTTT.

The CDR3 DNA reads TGTGCCAGCGGATACAGGGACTACGAGCAGTACTTC. Residues: CASGYRDYEQYF. The V call is TRBV27, the J call TRBJ2-7; D may be TRBD1 (6 bases). Germline assignment: CDR1 MNHEY and CDR2 SMNVEV (reference sequence). The CDR3 extends over 12 amino acids. V was clipped by 8 bases and J by 3 bases, with 11 bases between them.

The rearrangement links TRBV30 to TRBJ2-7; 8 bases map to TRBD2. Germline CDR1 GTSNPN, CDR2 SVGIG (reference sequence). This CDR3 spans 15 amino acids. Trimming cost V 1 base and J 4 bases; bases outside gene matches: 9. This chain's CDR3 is CAWSGIGTSQYEQYF. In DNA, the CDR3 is TGTGCCTGGAGTGGGATAGGGACTAGTCAATACGAGCAGTACTTC. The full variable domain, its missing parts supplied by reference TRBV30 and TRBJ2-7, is SQTIHQWPATLVQPVGSPLSLECTVEGTSNPNLYWYRQAAGRGLQLLFYSVGIGQISSEVPQNLSASRPQDRQFILSSKKLLLSDSGFYLCAWSGIGTSQYEQYFGPGTRLTVT.

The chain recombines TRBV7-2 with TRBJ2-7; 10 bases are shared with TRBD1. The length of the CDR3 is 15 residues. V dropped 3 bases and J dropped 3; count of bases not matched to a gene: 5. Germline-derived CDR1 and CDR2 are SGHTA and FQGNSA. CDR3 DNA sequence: TGTGCCAGCAGCTTGGGACAGGGGAGAAACTACGAGCAGTACTTC. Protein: CASSLGQGRNYEQYF.

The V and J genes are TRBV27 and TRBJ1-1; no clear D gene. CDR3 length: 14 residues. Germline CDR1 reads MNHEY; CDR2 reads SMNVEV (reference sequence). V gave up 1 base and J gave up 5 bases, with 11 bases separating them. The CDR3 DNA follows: TGTGCCAGCAGTTTATATGGTAGGAAGACTGAAGCTTTCTTT. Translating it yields CASSLYGRKTEAFF.

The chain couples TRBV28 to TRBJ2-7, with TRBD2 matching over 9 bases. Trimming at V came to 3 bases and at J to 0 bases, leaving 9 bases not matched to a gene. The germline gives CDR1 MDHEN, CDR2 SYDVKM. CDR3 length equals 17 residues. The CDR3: CASSFRTKAGGSYEQYF. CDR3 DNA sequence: TGTGCCAGCAGTTTCCGGACAAAAGCGGGAGGCTCCTACGAGCAGTACTTC.

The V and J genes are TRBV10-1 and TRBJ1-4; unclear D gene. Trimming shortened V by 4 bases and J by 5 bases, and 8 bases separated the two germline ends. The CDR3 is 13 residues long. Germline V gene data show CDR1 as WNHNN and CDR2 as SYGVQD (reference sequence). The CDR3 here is CASSAQRNEKLFF. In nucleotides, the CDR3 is TGCGCCAGCAGTGCACAGAGAAATGAAAAACTGTTTTTT.

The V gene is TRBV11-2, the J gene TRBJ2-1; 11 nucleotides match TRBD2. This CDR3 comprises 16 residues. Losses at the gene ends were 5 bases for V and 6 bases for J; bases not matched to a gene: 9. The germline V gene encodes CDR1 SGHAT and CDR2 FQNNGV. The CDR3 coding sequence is TGTGCCAGCAGCCAGACGCTAGCGGGAGGCCGCAATGAGCAGTTCTTC. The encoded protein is CASSQTLAGGRNEQFF.

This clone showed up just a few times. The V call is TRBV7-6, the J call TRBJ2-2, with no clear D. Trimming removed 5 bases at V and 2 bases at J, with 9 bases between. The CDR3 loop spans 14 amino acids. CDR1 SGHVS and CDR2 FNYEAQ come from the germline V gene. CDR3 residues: CASSPDPNTGELFF. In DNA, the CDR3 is TGTGCCAGCAGCCCGGACCCAAACACCGGGGAGCTGTTTTTT.

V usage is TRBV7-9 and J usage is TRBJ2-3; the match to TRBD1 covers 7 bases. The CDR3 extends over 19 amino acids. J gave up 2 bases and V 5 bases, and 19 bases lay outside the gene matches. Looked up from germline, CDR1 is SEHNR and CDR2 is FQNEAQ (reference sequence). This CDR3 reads CASSPHPLRDRIYTDTQYF. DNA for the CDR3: TGTGCCAGCAGCCCCCACCCCCTCCGGGACAGAATATACACAGATACGCAGTATTTT. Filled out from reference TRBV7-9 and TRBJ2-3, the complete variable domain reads DTGVSQNPRHKITKRGQNVTFRCDPISEHNRLYWYRQTLGQGPEFLTYFQNEAQLEKSRLLSDRFSAERPKGSFSTLEIQRTEQGDSAMYLCASSPHPLRDRIYTDTQYFGPGTRLTVL.

The CDR3 region has the DNA TGTGCCAGCTGTGGTGACCCCTCCCTTTCCTACGAGCAGTACTTC. As protein: CASCGDPSLSYEQYF. The chain has TRBV6-1 and TRBJ2-7; D not certain. V lost 8 bases to trimming and J lost 1 base, with 18 bases between them. Germline-derived CDR1 and CDR2 are MNHNS and SASEGT. The length of the CDR3 is 15 residues.